What follows are 19 T cell receptor beta chains derived from one specimen sequenced in a study of metastatic and nonmetastatic thyroid tumors. TCRdb re-called the PCR reads with MiXCR. This sample has 12,000 or so clones, with around 23% found just once. Prior to thyroid surgery, none of the patients had received any treatment. The sequencing sample was made of blood. These receptors were obtained from a male donor with papillary thyroid cancer or a benign thyroid nodule (not recorded which). Some clones in this sample may be carry-over from other donors' samples.

By frequency in the sample, this clone is medium-sized. The chain uses TRBV28 and TRBJ2-3; D might be TRBD2 (5 bases). The CDR3 contains 15 residues. Germline V CDR1 and CDR2: MDHEN, SYDVKM. Trimming stripped 5 bases from V and 2 bases from J, with 14 bases between. The CDR3 DNA follows: TGTGCCAGCAGTGACCCCCCGAGGGTCACAGATACGCAGTATTTT. Amino acids: CASSDPPRVTDTQYF.

Ten or more counts support this clone. This chain connects TRBV20-1 to TRBJ2-2; the D gene is possibly TRBD1 (5 bases). The germline gives CDR1 DFQATT, CDR2 SNEGSKA (reference sequence). The ends were cut back, 2 bases at V and 5 bases at J, with 12 bases in the middle. The CDR3 length is 14 residues. The DNA of the CDR3 is TGCAGTGCTAGAACTGACAGACCTACCGGGGAGCTGTTTTTT. Its protein is CSARTDRPTGELFF.

This clone was observed a few times. This chain joins TRBV29-1 and TRBJ2-7, with D perhaps matching TRBD2 (6 bases). Germline V gives CDR1 SQVTM, CDR2 ANQGSEA. This CDR3 is 11 amino acids long. Trimming stripped 8 bases from V and 2 bases from J, with 10 bases between. The CDR3 region has the DNA TGCAGCTGCCGGGGGACCTACGAGCAGTACTTC. As protein: CSCRGTYEQYF.

V and J are TRBV9 and TRBJ1-2, with 11 bases fitting TRBD1. The CDR3 has 16 amino acids. V was pared by 4 bases and J by 8 bases, with 13 bases of the junction left unmatched. CDR1 SGDLS and CDR2 YYNGEE come from the germline V gene. The CDR3 reads CASSLLGQGGDGGYTF. CDR3 coding DNA: TGTGCCAGCAGCCTATTGGGACAGGGGGGCGACGGAGGCTACACCTTC.

The chain carries TRBV7-9 and TRBJ2-5; 7 positions agree with TRBD1. The ends lost 6 bases at V and 2 bases at J; junction bases unmatched: 6. The CDR3 sequence is 14 residues long. Per the germline V gene, CDR1 is SEHNR and CDR2 is FQNEAQ (reference sequence). Written as DNA, the CDR3 is TGTGCCAGCAGGCTGGGACAGCTACAAGAGACCCAGTACTTC. This gives the protein CASRLGQLQETQYF.

This clone was detected a few times. V is TRBV6-2 or TRBV6-3 and J is TRBJ2-3; D gene ambiguous. This CDR3 comprises 15 residues. Germline V gives CDR1 MNHEY, CDR2 SVGEGT. V lost 2 bases to trimming and J lost 0 bases, with 9 bases between them. Written as DNA, the CDR3 is TGTGCCAGCAGTTACGGCGGTTCTAGCACAGATACGCAGTATTTT. Its translation: CASSYGGSSTDTQYF.

There are a few counts of this clone. The chain couples TRBV7-2 to TRBJ2-7; 8 bases match TRBD1. Germline CDR1 SGHTA, CDR2 FQGNSA. Trimming cost V 8 bases and J 4 bases; bases outside gene matches: 10. The CDR3 is 14 amino acids. This CDR3 reads CASGRTGISYEQYF. In DNA form, the CDR3 reads TGTGCCAGCGGTCGGACAGGGATAAGTTACGAGCAGTACTTC.

The CDR3 DNA reads as TGCAGTGCTGGACTTCTCGAGGGACCCGGCGAGACCCAGTACTTC. Protein sequence: CSAGLLEGPGETQYF. V gene TRBV20-1 combines with J gene TRBJ2-5; D may be TRBD1 or TRBD2 (5 bases each). The germline V gene encodes CDR1 DFQATT and CDR2 SNEGSKA (reference sequence). Trimming took 5 bases from V and 5 from J, leaving 21 bases between them. This CDR3 is built from 15 residues.

This clone was observed a handful of times. The chain is built from TRBV2 and TRBJ2-3; no definite D call. V lost 7 bases, J lost 6 bases, and 11 bases lay in between. Germline values: CDR1 SNHLY, CDR2 FYNNEI. The CDR3 contains 12 residues. In nucleotides, the CDR3 is TGTGCCAGCATCCCCGGTATGGATACGCAGTATTTT. This codes for CASIPGMDTQYF.

By its share, this clone is medium-sized. Other DNA sequences within the sample encode an identical CDR3. The chain has TRBV12-3 or TRBV12-4 and TRBJ2-3; perhaps TRBD2 as D (5 bases). The CDR3 covers 17 residues. The V end lost 5 bases, the J end lost 2 bases, and 20 bases lay between the germline ends. The CDR3 spells CASSPRGDEVNTDTQYF. In nucleotides, the CDR3 is TGTGCCAGCAGTCCCCGGGGTGACGAAGTAAACACAGATACGCAGTATTTT.

This clone appeared many times. J is TRBJ2-1 and V is TRBV5-1; TRBD1 aligns across 10 bases. The trim removed 3 bases at V and 6 bases at J, leaving 9 bases unmatched. Per germline, CDR1 SGHRS and CDR2 YFSETQ. CDR3 size: 16 residues. DNA of the CDR3: TGCGCCAGCAGCTCGTCGGGACAGGGGACTCCCAATGAGCAGTTCTTC. Protein product: CASSSSGQGTPNEQFF.

V and J are TRBV30 and TRBJ1-4, with 7 bases that match TRBD1. In germline, CDR1 is GTSNPN, CDR2 SVGIG (reference sequence). CDR3 size: 13 residues. Germline trimming cut 5 bases from V and 7 bases from J; bases unmatched to any gene: 7. The CDR3 DNA reads as TGTGCCTGGGAAGTAGGGGGCACTGAAAAACTGTTTTTT. Amino acids: CAWEVGGTEKLFF.

This clone has only a few counts. This rearrangement joins TRBV7-9 to TRBJ2-2, with D tentatively TRBD2 (6 bases). Per the germline V gene, CDR1 is SEHNR and CDR2 is FQNEAQ (reference sequence). Between the trimmed V and J ends, which lost 4 bases and 6 bases, there was a span of 15 bases. The CDR3 has 15 amino acids. The CDR3, as DNA: TGTGCCAGCAGCTCCCGGACCTCGGGGGCCGGGGAGCTGTTTTTT. Translation: CASSSRTSGAGELFF.

Judged by abundance, this clone is medium-sized. V is TRBV6-1 and J is TRBJ2-1, with D maybe TRBD1 (5 bases). Trimming cost V 6 bases and J 6 bases, with 18 bases left between them. This CDR3 is 15 amino acids long. Germline CDR1 is MNHNS and CDR2 is SASEGT. CDR3 sequence: CASRPDSLASNEQFF. The CDR3 bases are TGTGCCAGCAGACCCGACAGTCTGGCATCCAATGAGCAGTTCTTC.

This clone was found a few times. The chain has TRBV25-1 and TRBJ2-1; TRBD1 matches at 10 bases. J lost 4 bases, V lost 2 bases, and 8 bases had no gene match. Germline CDR1 MGHDK, CDR2 SYGVNS. The CDR3 covers 17 residues. The CDR3 region has the DNA TGTGCCAGCAGTGAACGACAGGGGGCGGGCGGGTACAATGAGCAGTTCTTC. Its protein product is CASSERQGAGGYNEQFF.

CDR3 amino acids: CASSFSTGNYGYTF. CDR3 nucleotides: TGTGCCAGCAGTTTCTCGACAGGAAACTATGGCTACACCTTC. This rearrangement joins TRBV28 to TRBJ1-2; D might be TRBD1 (6 bases). The ends were cut back, 3 bases at V and 2 bases at J, with 10 bases in the middle. CDR1 and CDR2 (germline): MDHEN, SYDVKM. The CDR3 has 14 residues.

The chain combines TRBV6-5 with TRBJ2-7, with a tentative D call TRBD1 (6 bases). Between the trimmed V and J ends, which lost 0 bases and 4 bases, there was a span of 16 bases. The CDR3 is 16 residues long. Germline CDR1 MNHEY, CDR2 SVGAGI. This chain's CDR3 is CASSYSPEQGGYEQYF. The CDR3 DNA reads TGTGCCAGCAGTTACTCACCTGAACAGGGTGGGTACGAGCAGTACTTC.

The chain recombines TRBV2 with TRBJ1-6, with 9 bases lining up with TRBD1. V lost 6 bases and J lost 13; bases outside the gene matches: 10. Germline V gene lookup returns CDR1 SNHLY and CDR2 FYNNEI. The CDR3 loop spans 14 amino acids. The CDR3: CASSPGQGGRPLHF. In DNA, the CDR3 is TGTGCCAGCAGCCCGGGACAGGGTGGCCGGCCCCTCCACTTT.

Sample share makes this clone medium-sized. The rearrangement uses TRBV19 and TRBJ1-5; TRBD1 matches at 8 bases. CDR1 and CDR2 from the germline V gene are LNHDA and SQIVND (reference sequence). The length of the CDR3 is 14 residues. J gave up 5 bases and V 6 bases, and 6 bases lay outside the gene matches. CDR3 sequence (DNA): TGTGCCAGTAGATCTCAGGGGGCGCATCAGCCCCAGCATTTT. This codes for CASRSQGAHQPQHF.